This T cell receptor (beta chain) was documented in a study of T cell repertoires in cytomegalovirus infection. Looking at the study overall: CMV epitopes that were recently identified and HLA-C-restricted were used alongside well-studied HLA-B-restricted ones. Indicated by public TCR beta signatures were CMV infection and matching HLA type. General study results and limits: The study found HLA-C-restricted CMV-specific TCR beta clonotypes dominating the ex vivo response. Public TCR beta family frequency separated CMV-and-HLA carriers, including in an independent cohort.

Trimming left V 5 bases short and J 3 bases short, with 17 bases between. Germline V CDR1 and CDR2: DFQATT, SNEGSKA (reference sequence). The CDR3 has 15 amino acids. Each CDR3 protein gets one entry after TCRdb re-called the reads with MiXCR. This table holds around 750,000 distinct CDR3 sequences, 32% found once. This clonotype has only a few counts. Its antigen remains unidentified. The rearrangement links TRBV20-1 to TRBJ1-5; D is possibly TRBD1 (6 bases). This sequence was found in a human donor in good health (CMV status not recorded). Some clones in this sample may be carry-over from other donors' samples. The specimen was cultured CD8+ T cells from PBMCs, collected from culture after CMV antigen stimulation. CDR3 nucleotide sequence: TGCAGTGCTCGGGGGGGCAGGATTTACAATCAGCCCCAGCATTTT. Protein: CSARGGRIYNQPQHF.